The next 27 T cell receptor beta chains were all read from a single sample in a study of follicular helper T cells after annual influenza vaccination. Sequencing was performed with immunoSEQ multiplex PCR; in TCRdb, only in-frame clones are kept and a portion is missing. Of about 12,000 clones in the sample, roughly 80% are singletons; the top ten hold about 3.7%. Time point in this sample: 2015-2016 season, pre-vaccination. Sequencing used CXCR5+ CD38- circulating T follicular helper cells from blood, obtained on the day of influenza vaccination. Documented subset: circulating Tfh, non-naive CD4+CXCR5+PD-1+ (ICOS+CD38+ or ICOS-CD38-). The receptors shown here come from an adult who received the influenza vaccine.

The gene calls are TRBV11-1 and TRBJ1-2; D gene unclear. The ends were cut back, 0 bases at V and 8 bases at J, with 16 bases in the middle. CDR3 length: 15 amino acids. CDR1 and CDR2 from the germline V gene are SGHAT and FQDESV (reference sequence). CDR3 protein: CASSLATGSAGGYTF. CDR3 in DNA: TGTGCCAGCAGCTTAGCGACGGGCAGCGCTGGGGGCTACACCTTC. The full variable domain, in which reference TRBV11-1 and TRBJ1-2 provide the parts outside the CDR3, is EAEVAQSPRYKITEKSQAVAFWCDPISGHATLYWYRQILGQGPELLVQFQDESVVDDSQLPKDRFSAERLKGVDSTLKIQPAELGDSAMYLCASSLATGSAGGYTFGSGTRLTVV.

The chain couples TRBV9 to TRBJ2-3, with a weak D call TRBD2 (5 bases). Deletions cut 2 bases from V and 0 bases from J, with 7 bases between. Germline-derived CDR1 and CDR2 are SGDLS and YYNGEE. The CDR3 loop spans 14 amino acids. This chain's CDR3 is CASSVTGSTDTQYF. CDR3 bases: TGTGCCAGCAGCGTTACGGGAAGCACAGATACGCAGTATTTT.

This sequence joins TRBV9 and TRBJ2-1; no reliable D call. The V end lost 0 bases, the J end lost 4 bases, and 5 bases lay between the germline ends. CDR1 and CDR2 from the germline V gene are SGDLS and YYNGEE. The CDR3 is 13 amino acids. Here the CDR3 DNA reads TGTGCCAGCAGCGTAGGGAATTACAATGAGCAGTTCTTC. It encodes CASSVGNYNEQFF.

CDR3 nucleotides: TGTGCCAGCAGTTATTCTAGCGGGGGAGATACGCAGTATTTT. Protein sequence: CASSYSSGGDTQYF. The chain is built from TRBV6-5 and TRBJ2-3, with 10 bases fitting TRBD2. The germline CDR1 and CDR2 sequences are MNHEY and SVGAGI. The CDR3 totals 14 residues. J gave up 5 bases and V 3 bases, and 2 bases lay outside the gene matches.

The V gene is TRBV10-1, the J gene TRBJ2-5; tentative D call: TRBD2 (7 bases). The CDR3 is 17 amino acids. V dropped 10 bases and J dropped 2 bases, with 26 bases sitting between them. From germline, CDR1 is WNHNN and CDR2 SYGVQD (reference sequence). CDR3 bases: TGCGCCACCTCGAAAGGGGTGAGCGCGGGGGCGCAAGAGACCCAGTACTTC. Protein: CATSKGVSAGAQETQYF.

The chain joins TRBV2 to TRBJ2-5, with D tentatively TRBD2 (5 bases). Germline V gene lookup returns CDR1 SNHLY and CDR2 FYNNEI. Trimming took 6 bases from V and 2 from J, leaving 7 bases between them. The CDR3 consists of 12 residues. The CDR3 loop is CASRGDQETQYF. CDR3 DNA sequence: TGTGCCAGCAGGGGAGATCAAGAGACCCAGTACTTC.

This sequence joins TRBV7-2 and TRBJ2-3; no firm D call. V lost 8 bases to trimming and J lost 11 bases, with 17 bases between them. This CDR3 region has 12 residues. CDR1 and CDR2 from the germline V gene are SGHTA and FQGNSA. For the CDR3, the DNA is TGTGCCAGCGCCCAGGTGGGCTACGAGCAGTATTTT. It codes for CASAQVGYEQYF.

J is TRBJ1-1 and V is TRBV9, with 7 bases lining up with TRBD1. CDR3 length equals 15 residues. V lost 3 bases, J lost 0 bases, and 5 bases stayed unmatched. Germline V gene sequence: CDR1 SGDLS, CDR2 YYNGEE. The CDR3 DNA reads TGTGCCAGCAGCGGCGGGACAGTTCTGAACACTGAAGCTTTCTTT. The encoded protein is CASSGGTVLNTEAFF. Full variable domain (remainder filled in from reference TRBV9 and TRBJ1-1): DSGVTQTPKHLITATGQRVTLRCSPRSGDLSVYWYQQSLDQGLQFLIQYYNGEERAKGNILERFSAQQFPDLHSELNLSSLELGDSALYFCASSGGTVLNTEAFFGQGTRLTVV.

The table lists this clone with a few counts. The V gene is TRBV18, the J gene TRBJ2-1, with 7 bases fitting TRBD2. In germline, CDR1 is KGHSH, CDR2 LQKENI. Trimming at V came to 3 bases and at J to 8 bases, leaving 4 bases not matched to a gene. This CDR3 has 13 amino acids. In DNA, the CDR3 is TGTGCCAGCTCACCCGGGACTACAGATGAGCAGTTCTTC. It encodes CASSPGTTDEQFF.

V and J are TRBV5-4 and TRBJ1-6; D unresolved. Deletions cut 2 bases from V and 4 bases from J, with 10 bases between. The germline gives CDR1 SGHNT, CDR2 YYREEE (reference sequence). This CDR3 comprises 15 residues. The CDR3, as DNA: TGTGCCAGCAGCTTATCGACCGCTTATAATTCACCCCTCCACTTT. Its translation: CASSLSTAYNSPLHF.

The chain recombines TRBV30 with TRBJ2-5, with D possibly matching TRBD1 (6 bases). With 4 bases removed from V and 7 bases from J, the gap between germline ends came to 25 bases. This CDR3 spans 16 amino acids. Germline CDR1 and CDR2: GTSNPN and SVGIG (reference sequence). CDR3 bases: TGTGCCTGGACCCTCGGAACTGGACAGAAAGGCGGGACCCAGTACTTC. Its translation: CAWTLGTGQKGGTQYF.

This clone was detected only a few times. The CDR3 protein is CASTLTGSGSPLHF. Written as DNA, the CDR3 is TGTGCCAGCACCTTGACGGGGAGTGGTTCACCCCTCCACTTT. The V gene is TRBV2, the J gene TRBJ1-6; D gene unclear. This CDR3 region has 14 residues. Germline V gene lookup returns CDR1 SNHLY and CDR2 FYNNEI. The V end lost 7 bases, the J end lost 9 bases, and 16 bases lay between the germline ends.

This chain links TRBV10-1 with TRBJ2-3, with TRBD1 matching 8 bases. The CDR3 sequence is 15 residues long. Germline V gives CDR1 WNHNN, CDR2 SYGVQD (reference sequence). J lost 4 bases, V lost 0 bases, and 3 bases had no gene match. CDR3 bases: TGCGCCAGCAGTGAGTCGACAGGGGCAGCAGATACGCAGTATTTT. This codes for CASSESTGAADTQYF.

CDR3 region: CASSLGLARNTEAFF. CDR3 coding DNA: TGTGCCAGCAGCTTAGGGTTGGCTAGGAACACTGAAGCTTTCTTT. The rearrangement links TRBV7-9 to TRBJ1-1; no reliable D call. This CDR3 comprises 15 residues. Between the trimmed V and J ends, which lost 1 base and 1 base, there was a span of 10 bases. Germline-derived CDR1 and CDR2 are SEHNR and FQNEAQ (reference sequence).

The chain uses TRBV6-5 and TRBJ2-7, with a tentative D call TRBD1 (5 bases). CDR3 size: 15 residues. Germline V gene sequence: CDR1 MNHEY, CDR2 SVGAGI. Trimming shortened V by 2 bases and J by 3 bases, and 14 bases separated the two germline ends. The CDR3 DNA sequence: TGTGCCAGCAGTTACCCTAAGGGGCCCCTCTACGAGCAGTACTTC. Protein sequence: CASSYPKGPLYEQYF.

The gene calls are TRBV11-2 and TRBJ2-7, with a possible D match to TRBD1 (5 bases). The germline V and J ends were trimmed by 4 bases and 1 base, with 20 bases remaining between them. The V gene's germline CDR1 is SGHAT and CDR2 FQNNGV. The CDR3 is made up of 17 amino acids. The CDR3 sequence is CASSSISVRGRSYEQYF. In DNA form, the CDR3 reads TGTGCCAGCAGCTCCATATCCGTAAGGGGCCGGTCCTACGAGCAGTACTTC.

The chain has TRBV5-6 and TRBJ1-3; 8 bases are shared with TRBD1. V lost 7 bases and J lost 0; bases outside the gene matches: 6. CDR1 and CDR2 (germline): SGHDT, YYEEEE. CDR3 size: 15 residues. The CDR3 sequence: CASANRGYSGNTIYF. The DNA of the CDR3 is TGTGCCAGCGCTAACAGGGGGTACTCTGGAAACACCATATATTTT.

The chain uses TRBV5-1 and TRBJ2-1; D perhaps matches TRBD2 (5 bases). Germline-derived CDR1 and CDR2 are SGHRS and YFSETQ. Trimming shortened V by 1 base and J by 4 bases, and 9 bases separated the two germline ends. The CDR3 runs to 14 residues. The CDR3, as DNA: TGCGCCAGCAGCTTGTCAGCGGCATACAATGAGCAGTTCTTC. It is translated as CASSLSAAYNEQFF.

Only one count was recorded for this clone. This rearrangement joins TRBV28 to TRBJ2-2, with TRBD2 matching over 7 bases. The germline gives CDR1 MDHEN, CDR2 SYDVKM. Germline trimming cut 7 bases from V and 0 bases from J; bases unmatched to any gene: 2. This CDR3 spans 14 amino acids. As DNA, the CDR3 is TGTGCCAGCAAGCGGGGTGCGAACACCGGGGAGCTGTTTTTT. Translating gives CASKRGANTGELFF.

The chain joins TRBV19 to TRBJ1-1; D perhaps matches TRBD1 (5 bases). The V gene lost 7 bases and the J gene lost 4 bases, with 13 bases spanning the gap. CDR1 is LNHDA, CDR2 SQIVND, per germline (reference sequence). The CDR3 totals 13 residues. The DNA for the CDR3 is TGTGCCAGTACCATAGAGGGGAGCACTGAAGCTTTCTTT. It translates to CASTIEGSTEAFF. Full variable domain (remainder filled in from reference TRBV19 and TRBJ1-1): DGGITQSPKYLFRKEGQNVTLSCEQNLNHDAMYWYRQDPGQGLRLIYYSQIVNDFQKGDIAEGYSVSREKKESFPLTVTSAQKNPTAFYLCASTIEGSTEAFFGQGTRLTVV.

Note on this clone: Other DNA sequences of this sample code for an identical CDR3. The V call is TRBV18, the J call TRBJ1-5; a possible D gene is TRBD1 (5 bases). The CDR3 has 16 amino acids. Between the trimmed V and J ends, which lost 4 bases and 2 bases, there was a span of 15 bases. CDR1 KGHSH and CDR2 LQKENI come from the germline V gene. Written as DNA, the CDR3 is TGTGCCAGCTCACTCGGGGACGCCAGCGGCAATCAGCCCCAGCATTTT. Translating it yields CASSLGDASGNQPQHF.

V is TRBV7-3 and J is TRBJ2-2, with 7 bases fitting TRBD2. V was pared by 5 bases and J by 5 bases, with 2 bases of the junction left unmatched. This CDR3 is built from 13 residues. Germline loops: CDR1 SGHTA, CDR2 FQGTGA. CDR3 DNA sequence: TGTGCCAGCAGCCCCGGGGGGACCGGGGAGCTGTTTTTT. This encodes CASSPGGTGELFF.

The rearrangement links TRBV28 to TRBJ2-3, with 7 positions matching TRBD2. This CDR3 spans 13 amino acids. Germline loops: CDR1 MDHEN, CDR2 SYDVKM. With V trimmed by 6 bases and J by 6 bases, 6 bases remained unmatched. This CDR3 reads CASRPTSLDTQYF. CDR3 nucleotides: TGTGCCAGCAGGCCGACTAGCTTGGATACGCAGTATTTT.

This clone was counted only a few times. The chain links TRBV4-3 to TRBJ2-7, with a tentative D call TRBD1 (6 bases). The germline CDR1 and CDR2 sequences are LGHNA and YSLEER. V was shortened by 2 bases and J by 2 bases, with 13 bases between the two germline ends. The CDR3 length is 15 residues. Here the CDR3 DNA reads TGCGCCAGCAGCCAATCCCAGGGGTTCACCTACGAGCAGTACTTC. As protein: CASSQSQGFTYEQYF.

The rearrangement links TRBV30 to TRBJ2-1, with 15 positions matching TRBD2. Per the germline V gene, CDR1 is GTSNPN and CDR2 is SVGIG (reference sequence). The CDR3 is 16 amino acids. The trim removed 5 bases at V and 7 bases at J, leaving 9 bases unmatched. CDR3 loop: CAWGNGLAGGMNEQFF. DNA of the CDR3: TGTGCCTGGGGAAACGGACTAGCGGGGGGGATGAATGAGCAGTTCTTC.

DNA of the CDR3: TGTGCCAGTAGTATAATGGGTGGCAATCAGCCCCAGCATTTT. Translating it yields CASSIMGGNQPQHF. The chain links TRBV19 to TRBJ1-5; D gene ambiguous. The CDR3 covers 14 residues. Germline CDR1 LNHDA, CDR2 SQIVND (reference sequence). V was cut by 2 bases and J by 2 bases, with 7 bases left in between.

The V and J genes are TRBV18 and TRBJ2-7, with 7 bases identical to TRBD1. CDR1 and CDR2 (germline): KGHSH, LQKENI. Losses at the gene ends were 3 bases for V and 1 base for J; bases not matched to a gene: 0. The length of the CDR3 is 13 residues. The CDR3 DNA is TGTGCCAGCTCACCGGGACAGTCCTACGAGCAGTACTTC. It is translated as CASSPGQSYEQYF.